The clone carrying this T cell receptor beta chain was recorded at least ten times. This sample is part of a study of T-cell reconstitution after alpha-beta-depleted transplantation in children. With V trimmed by 5 bases and J by 7 bases, 11 bases remained unmatched. This CDR3 region has 15 residues. Germline V gene data show CDR1 as LNHNV and CDR2 as YYDKDF (reference sequence). For TCRbeta, the library was prepared with unique molecular identifiers. TCRdb recomputed calls from the PCR reads with MiXCR, one row per CDR3 protein. Of approximately 510,000 distinct CDR3 sequences in the sample, about 17% were seen once.

This TCR derives from a human donor who donated a stem cell graft to a child with acute lymphoblastic leukemia. The chain employs TRBV15 and TRBJ2-1; 7 bases agree with TRBD2. Source: PBMCs from the stem cell graft donor, taken from the stem cell graft. CDR3 loop: CATSGSSGPTNEQFF. The CDR3 bases are TGTGCCACCAGCGGATCTAGCGGCCCAACAAATGAGCAGTTCTTC.